The present entry profiles one T cell receptor (beta chain) with its context. The antigen is not known. The sample is drawn from a study of post-analysis software for immune sequencing data. Study summary: Included courses were relapsing-remitting and secondary progressive multiple sclerosis; progressive-relapsing multiple sclerosis was also included. Overall study findings and caveats: Five TRBV segments, including TRBV5-6, TRBV5-1 and TRBV20-1, were more frequent in patients than controls. Normalized Chao1 diversity was significantly lower in multiple sclerosis patients than in controls. F-measure co-clustering was strong for batch-matched samples.

The TCR beta cDNA libraries contained unique molecular identifiers. The yield from roughly 1 to 10 million T cells was about 500,000 cDNA molecules in total. TCRdb reanalysed the PCR reads using MiXCR and keeps one entry per CDR3 protein. The table shows some 260,000 distinct CDR3 sequences, with 35% to 45% occurring only once. The germline V and J ends were trimmed by 5 bases and 8 bases, with 21 bases remaining between them. The CDR3 extends over 15 amino acids. Germline V lookup: CDR1 MNHEY, CDR2 SVGEGT. The sequence came from a girl under 18 with multiple sclerosis. Sequencing used blood. The chain has TRBV6-2 or TRBV6-3 and TRBJ1-2; D unclear. CDR3 coding DNA: TGTGCCAGCAGTCTCCCGGTATGGGGTTTGGAGGGCTACACCTTC. It codes for CASSLPVWGLEGYTF.